The 26 T cell receptor beta chains given below trace back to one sample, sequenced in a study of blood T cell repertoires in COVID-19. Using immunoSEQ multiplex PCR, the repertoire was profiled, and TCRdb retains in-frame clones only, with some absent. The sample includes 100,000 to 150,000 clones, around four fifths of them seen just once. Sequenced sample: peripheral blood. These receptors were obtained from a human donor in a cohort sampled during active COVID-19.

The rearrangement joins TRBV28 to TRBJ1-5; weak D call: TRBD1 (5 bases). The CDR3 covers 16 residues. Trimming removed 8 bases from V and 4 bases from J, with 21 bases in between. Per the germline V gene, CDR1 is MDHEN and CDR2 is SYDVKM. The CDR3 protein is CASWGEGLLENQPQHF. CDR3 nucleotides: TGTGCCAGCTGGGGGGAGGGGCTTTTGGAGAATCAGCCCCAGCATTTT.

The V gene is TRBV7-9, the J gene TRBJ1-2, with TRBD1 matching over 7 bases. Germline trimming cut 5 bases from V and 6 bases from J; bases unmatched to any gene: 6. The CDR3 has 13 amino acids. Germline V gives CDR1 SEHNR, CDR2 FQNEAQ (reference sequence). The CDR3 sequence is CASSPGTENGYTF. In DNA, the CDR3 is TGTGCCAGCAGCCCCGGGACAGAGAATGGCTACACCTTC.

This chain uses TRBV9 with TRBJ1-4; D not resolved. CDR3 size: 16 residues. With 0 bases removed from V and 0 bases from J, the gap between germline ends came to 9 bases. Germline CDR1 reads SGDLS; CDR2 reads YYNGEE. The CDR3 bases are TGTGCCAGCAGCGTAGGAGTTTATGCAACTAATGAAAAACTGTTTTTT. Residues: CASSVGVYATNEKLFF.

This clone appeared once. J is TRBJ2-7 and V is TRBV28; possibly TRBD1 for D (5 bases). Germline loops: CDR1 MDHEN, CDR2 SYDVKM. The ends were cut back, 11 bases at V and 0 bases at J, with 11 bases in the middle. The CDR3 covers 12 residues. In DNA form, the CDR3 reads TGTGCCTCACAGGCAGACTCCTACGAGCAGTACTTC. Translating it yields CASQADSYEQYF. Combining the CDR3 with reference TRBV28 and TRBJ2-7 gives the whole variable domain DVKVTQSSRYLVKRTGEKVFLECVQDMDHENMFWYRQDPGLGLRLIYFSYDVKMKEKGDIPEGYSVSREKKERFSLILESASTNQTSMYLCASQADSYEQYFGPGTRLTVT.

The chain couples TRBV6-6 to TRBJ2-1; D ambiguous. The CDR3 runs to 13 residues. Germline assignment: CDR1 MNHNY and CDR2 SVGAGI (reference sequence). Between the trimmed V and J ends, which lost 6 bases and 2 bases, there was a span of 8 bases. The CDR3 nucleotides read TGTGCCAGCAGCCCCTATCCCTACAATGAGCAGTTCTTC. Translation gives CASSPYPYNEQFF.

This sequence joins TRBV4-1 and TRBJ2-5, with D possibly TRBD1 on 6 matching bases. V lost 1 base and J lost 5, with 17 bases in between. Germline V gene data show CDR1 as MGHRA and CDR2 as YSYEKL. The CDR3 contains 16 residues. The CDR3 DNA reads TGCGCCAGCAGCCAAGGTCGGGCAGGGGAAGGCGAGACCCAGTACTTC. Its protein product is CASSQGRAGEGETQYF.

V and J are TRBV18 and TRBJ2-1, with D unclear. The CDR3 is made up of 13 amino acids. The germline V gene encodes CDR1 KGHSH and CDR2 LQKENI. Trimming took off 3 bases at V and 4 bases at J, with 7 bases between the two ends. CDR3: CASSPTEYNEQFF. The DNA of the CDR3 is TGTGCCAGCTCACCTACCGAGTACAATGAGCAGTTCTTC. The variable domain in full, completed from reference TRBV18 and TRBJ2-1, reads NAGVMQNPRHLVRRRGQEARLRCSPMKGHSHVYWYRQLPEEGLKFMVYLQKENIIDESGMPKERFSAEFPKEGPSILRIQQVVRGDSAAYFCASSPTEYNEQFFGPGTRLTVL.

V gene TRBV7-2 combines with J gene TRBJ2-3; 8 bases align to TRBD2. Germline values: CDR1 SGHTA, CDR2 FQGNSA. With 5 bases clipped from V and 1 base from J, the junction kept 5 bases outside the gene matches. The CDR3 is 15 residues long. The CDR3 nucleotides are TGTGCCAGCAGCCCAATTAGCGGGGGCACAGATACGCAGTATTTT. Translating gives CASSPISGGTDTQYF.

V usage is TRBV28 and J usage is TRBJ1-6; D is ambiguous. Germline-derived CDR1 and CDR2 are MDHEN and SYDVKM. This CDR3 has 11 residues. V gave up 5 bases and J gave up 11 bases, with 7 bases separating them. CDR3 nucleotide sequence: TGTGCCAGCAGTGCTACGACACCCCTCCACTTT. Protein sequence: CASSATTPLHF.

The chain employs TRBV5-1 and TRBJ1-2; D may be TRBD1 (6 bases). The germline V gene encodes CDR1 SGHRS and CDR2 YFSETQ. Trimming cost V 0 bases and J 8 bases, with 11 bases left between them. The CDR3 consists of 13 residues. The CDR3 sequence is CASSLASGDGYTF. CDR3 bases: TGCGCCAGCAGCTTGGCCTCAGGGGACGGCTACACCTTC.

CDR3: CASSLLHRGEGGNSPLHF. The CDR3 nucleotides read TGCGCCAGCAGCTTGTTACACAGGGGCGAAGGAGGTAATTCACCCCTCCACTTT. This chain connects TRBV5-1 to TRBJ1-6; 7 bases are shared with TRBD1. Germline V CDR1 and CDR2: SGHRS, YFSETQ. With V trimmed by 1 base and J by 6 bases, 13 bases remained unmatched. This CDR3 contains 18 residues.

The chain has TRBV12-3 or TRBV12-4 and TRBJ2-7, with D tentatively TRBD1 (5 bases). CDR3 length: 12 residues. The V gene lost 5 bases and the J gene lost 0 bases, with 5 bases spanning the gap. CDR3 bases: TGTGCCAGCAGTAGGGGCTCCTACGAGCAGTACTTC. This sequence encodes CASSRGSYEQYF.

In its sample, this clone was seen a few times. The rearrangement joins TRBV5-5 to TRBJ2-7; 9 positions agree with TRBD1. The V gene's germline CDR1 is SGHKS and CDR2 YYEKEE (reference sequence). The V segment lost 2 bases and the J segment 0 bases; nucleotides outside the gene matches: 12. The CDR3 runs 18 residues. In DNA, the CDR3 is TGTGCCAGCAGCTTTTTCCGCCAGGACAGGGGCTCCTCCTACGAGCAGTACTTC. It codes for CASSFFRQDRGSSYEQYF.

The chain recombines TRBV7-2 with TRBJ2-5, with D perhaps matching TRBD2 (6 bases). The CDR3 has 14 amino acids. Germline loops: CDR1 SGHTA, CDR2 FQGNSA. Trimming removed 5 bases at V and 4 bases at J, with 14 bases between. CDR3 region: CASSRAGKVETQYF. The CDR3 nucleotides read TGTGCCAGCAGCAGGGCGGGAAAGGTAGAGACCCAGTACTTC.

The chain joins TRBV28 to TRBJ2-3, with D uncertain. This CDR3 is 13 amino acids long. Germline V gene sequence: CDR1 MDHEN, CDR2 SYDVKM. Trimming shortened V by 5 bases and J by 4 bases, and 10 bases separated the two germline ends. DNA of the CDR3: TGTGCCAGCAGTGCAGGTTCCCCAGATACGCAGTATTTT. This translates into CASSAGSPDTQYF.

The chain is built from TRBV2 and TRBJ1-4, with D possibly matching TRBD1 (5 bases). CDR3 length: 12 residues. The germline gives CDR1 SNHLY, CDR2 FYNNEI. Trimming took 1 base from V and 14 from J, leaving 11 bases between them. CDR3 DNA: TGTGCCAGCAGTGAAGACAAGGGGTTGCTGTTTTTT. Its protein product is CASSEDKGLLFF. Full variable domain (missing parts from reference TRBV2 and TRBJ1-4): EPEVTQTPSHQVTQMGQEVILRCVPISNHLYFYWYRQILGQKVEFLVSFYNNEISEKSEIFDDQFSVERPDGSNFTLKIRSTKLEDSAMYFCASSEDKGLLFFGSGTQLSVL.

This chain uses TRBV7-2 with TRBJ2-1, with 8 bases lining up with TRBD2. There are 16 residues in the CDR3. Per the germline V gene, CDR1 is SGHTA and CDR2 is FQGNSA. With 5 bases clipped from V and 5 bases from J, the junction kept 11 bases outside the gene matches. The CDR3 region is CASSPSRAGGHNEQFF. CDR3 coding DNA: TGTGCCAGCAGCCCCTCGAGGGCGGGGGGCCACAATGAGCAGTTCTTC.

The CDR3 coding sequence is TGTGCCAGCAGCGTAGTAGGAGCTTACGGAGAGACCCAGTACTTC. It yields the protein CASSVVGAYGETQYF. The chain employs TRBV9 and TRBJ2-5; D remains unclear. V was shortened by 0 bases and J by 4 bases, with 13 bases between the two germline ends. The CDR3 runs 15 residues. Germline V CDR1 and CDR2: SGDLS, YYNGEE.

The CDR3 nucleotides read TGTGCCAGCAGTGAAGCCGGTGCCGCAACGGGGGAGCTGTTTTTT. Translation gives CASSEAGAATGELFF. The V and J genes are TRBV2 and TRBJ2-2; no clear D. V was cut by 0 bases and J by 8 bases, with 13 bases left in between. The CDR3 contains 15 residues. From germline, CDR1 is SNHLY and CDR2 FYNNEI.

Comments on this clone: Other DNA sequences in this specimen translate into the identical CDR3. V gene TRBV9 combines with J gene TRBJ2-7, with a possible D match to TRBD1 (6 bases). CDR3 length: 14 residues. With 2 bases removed from V and 1 base from J, the gap between germline ends came to 10 bases. CDR1 is SGDLS and CDR2 is YYNGEE in the germline V gene. This CDR3 reads CASSVGGRSYEQYF. CDR3 DNA sequence: TGTGCCAGCAGCGTTGGGGGCCGATCCTACGAGCAGTACTTC.

Only one count was recorded for this clone. This rearrangement joins TRBV6-6 to TRBJ2-7; D might be TRBD2 (6 bases). V lost 2 bases to trimming and J lost 3 bases, with 14 bases between them. CDR3 length: 15 amino acids. The germline gives CDR1 MNHNY, CDR2 SVGAGI (reference sequence). The CDR3 bases are TGTGCCAGCAGTTACGAGAAGGGACTGGGCTACGAGCAGTACTTC. It encodes CASSYEKGLGYEQYF.

The V and J genes are TRBV9 and TRBJ2-1; D possibly corresponds to TRBD2 (6 bases). V was clipped by 0 bases and J by 4 bases, with 11 bases between them. CDR3 length: 15 residues. Per germline, CDR1 SGDLS and CDR2 YYNGEE. The CDR3 here is CASSVGRGTYNEQFF. The CDR3 nucleotides are TGTGCCAGCAGCGTAGGACGGGGGACTTACAATGAGCAGTTCTTC.

The V gene is TRBV19, the J gene TRBJ2-2; 9 bases agree with TRBD1. CDR3 length: 15 residues. The V and J ends lost 8 bases and 0 bases, in that order; junction bases with no gene match: 4. Germline V CDR1 and CDR2: LNHDA, SQIVND (reference sequence). CDR3 sequence reads: CASGTGSANTGELFF. The CDR3 DNA sequence: TGTGCCAGTGGGACAGGGAGCGCGAACACCGGGGAGCTGTTTTTT.

The chain recombines TRBV6-6 with TRBJ2-4, with 7 bases aligning to TRBD1. Germline lookup yields CDR1 MNHNY and CDR2 SVGAGI (reference sequence). The CDR3 runs 16 residues. With 2 bases clipped from V and 9 bases from J, the junction kept 13 bases outside the gene matches. The CDR3 here is CASSYQRQGSGSIQYF. The CDR3 DNA follows: TGTGCCAGCAGTTACCAAAGACAGGGATCGGGTAGCATTCAGTACTTC.

The chain is built from TRBV20-1 and TRBJ2-7; no reliable D call. CDR1 is DFQATT and CDR2 is SNEGSKA in the germline V gene (reference sequence). Trimming took off 6 bases at V and 9 bases at J, with 15 bases between the two ends. The CDR3 runs to 11 residues. The CDR3 protein is CSAQDGEVQYF. The CDR3 DNA sequence: TGCAGTGCACAAGACGGAGAGGTGCAGTACTTC.

This clone was observed once. The V gene is TRBV28, the J gene TRBJ1-2; tentatively, D is TRBD1 (5 bases). V was trimmed by 7 bases and J by 6 bases, leaving 18 bases between them. CDR3 length: 14 residues. Germline V gives CDR1 MDHEN, CDR2 SYDVKM. CDR3 DNA: TGTGCCAGCACCTCGACGGTGAGGACACATGGCTACACCTTC. This gives the protein CASTSTVRTHGYTF.